The 28 T cell receptor beta chains below come from one sample, sequenced in a study of cytomegalovirus exposure and HLA in healthy donors. The PCR used 60 Vbeta and 13 Jbeta primers. Using immunoSEQ multiplex PCR, the repertoire was profiled, and TCRdb retains in-frame clones only, with some absent. The table shows under 150,000 clones, with roughly two thirds occurring only once. Sequenced sample: PBMCs. The receptor set was obtained from a woman aged 40 to 50 in good health and CMV-seronegative.

This clone turned up a few times. CDR3 DNA sequence: TGTGCCAGCAGCGGGGATACTAATTCACCCCTCCACTTT. It translates to CASSGDTNSPLHF. The chain couples TRBV28 to TRBJ1-6; D not certain. In germline, CDR1 is MDHEN, CDR2 SYDVKM. This CDR3 is built from 13 residues. Deletions cut 6 bases from V and 6 bases from J, with 9 bases between.

J is TRBJ2-3 and V is TRBV6-1; maybe TRBD1 (6 bases). The germline CDR1 and CDR2 sequences are MNHNS and SASEGT. The V end was cut by 6 bases, the J end by 2 bases, with 12 bases between. This CDR3 spans 14 amino acids. For the CDR3, the DNA is TGTGCCAGCAGGGGGGACATAGTCACAGATACGCAGTATTTT. Translating gives CASRGDIVTDTQYF.

The chain carries TRBV6-1 and TRBJ1-2, with 9 bases identical to TRBD1. Looked up from germline, CDR1 is MNHNS and CDR2 is SASEGT. J gave up 8 bases and V 2 bases, and 9 bases lay outside the gene matches. The CDR3 contains 15 residues. CDR3 DNA sequence: TGTGCCAGCAGTGAACTATGGACAGGGGATGGAGGCTACACCTTC. Translation gives CASSELWTGDGGYTF.

J is TRBJ2-1 and V is TRBV6-6, with 7 bases aligning to TRBD2. The CDR3 has 15 residues. V gave up 6 bases and J gave up 0 bases; unmatched junction bases: 5. Germline CDR1 MNHNY, CDR2 SVGAGI (reference sequence). CDR3 amino acids: CASSSPSGSYNEQFF. CDR3 in DNA: TGTGCCAGCAGCTCCCCTAGCGGCTCCTACAATGAGCAGTTCTTC.

The chain has TRBV27 and TRBJ1-2, with 7 bases that match TRBD1. Per germline, CDR1 MNHEY and CDR2 SMNVEV (reference sequence). The CDR3 contains 17 residues. With 5 bases clipped from V and 2 bases from J, the junction kept 14 bases outside the gene matches. This chain's CDR3 is CASSPRDSVGLNYGYTF. As DNA, the CDR3 is TGTGCCAGCAGTCCCCGGGACAGCGTGGGGCTAAACTATGGCTACACCTTC.

The chain employs TRBV6-6 and TRBJ1-1, with 7 bases that match TRBD1. V trimming: 11 bases; J trimming: 0 bases; junction bases outside the gene matches: 6. The CDR3 is 13 amino acids. Looked up from germline, CDR1 is MNHNY and CDR2 is SVGAGI (reference sequence). CDR3 sequence (DNA): TGTGCCGGTTCCAGGGGGATGAACACTGAAGCTTTCTTT. It is translated as CAGSRGMNTEAFF.

This clone was counted once. The chain uses TRBV29-1 and TRBJ2-3; TRBD1 aligns across 7 bases. The V gene end was trimmed by 5 bases and the J gene end by 5 bases; junction bases not matched to a gene: 13. Germline V lookup: CDR1 SQVTM, CDR2 ANQGSEA. CDR3 size: 15 residues. CDR3 sequence: CSVFFPGTARDTQYF. The CDR3 DNA sequence: TGCAGCGTTTTCTTCCCCGGGACAGCGCGAGATACGCAGTATTTT.

The chain uses TRBV2 and TRBJ2-7; TRBD2 aligns across 8 bases. The germline CDR1 and CDR2 sequences are SNHLY and FYNNEI. This CDR3 has 15 amino acids. V lost 2 bases, J lost 0 bases, and 3 bases stayed unmatched. CDR3 DNA sequence: TGTGCCAGCAGTGAAAGCGGGGGATCCTCCTACGAGCAGTACTTC. Translating gives CASSESGGSSYEQYF.

The gene calls are TRBV19 and TRBJ1-1; possible D gene TRBD1, 5 bases. This CDR3 has 13 residues. The ends were cut back, 3 bases at V and 8 bases at J, with 13 bases in the middle. Germline V gene sequence: CDR1 LNHDA, CDR2 SQIVND (reference sequence). CDR3 DNA: TGTGCCAGTAGTATGTTGCCAGGGCAGGAAGCTTTCTTT. This sequence encodes CASSMLPGQEAFF.

The chain couples TRBV7-3 to TRBJ1-2, with TRBD1 matching over 7 bases. CDR3 length equals 13 residues. V was pared by 2 bases and J by 14 bases, with 11 bases of the junction left unmatched. Germline CDR1 and CDR2: SGHTA and FQGTGA. The CDR3 reads CASSLGPRDSGTF. Here the CDR3 DNA reads TGTGCCAGCAGCTTAGGGCCCCGGGACAGCGGTACCTTC. Full variable domain (rest looked up from reference TRBV7-3 and TRBJ1-2): GAGVSQTPSNKVTEKGKYVELRCDPISGHTALYWYRQSLGQGPEFLIYFQGTGAADDSGLPNDRFFAVRPEGSVSTLKIQRTERGDSAVYLCASSLGPRDSGTFGSGTRLTVV.

This clone was found a few times. The rearrangement links TRBV6-5 to TRBJ2-3, with a tentative D call TRBD2 (7 bases). Germline CDR1 is MNHEY and CDR2 is SVGAGI. V was shortened by 4 bases and J by 1 base, with 15 bases between the two germline ends. CDR3 size: 16 residues. The CDR3 protein is CASSLDGGLRTDTQYF. CDR3 sequence (DNA): TGTGCCAGCAGTTTAGACGGGGGGCTTCGCACAGATACGCAGTATTTT.

The chain is built from TRBV27 and TRBJ1-2; D is unclear. Trimming took 5 bases from V and 0 from J, leaving 13 bases between them. The CDR3 is made up of 15 amino acids. Germline values: CDR1 MNHEY, CDR2 SMNVEV (reference sequence). The CDR3 here is CASSAGAYSNYGYTF. CDR3 nucleotides: TGTGCCAGCAGTGCCGGAGCATACTCTAACTATGGCTACACCTTC.

This rearrangement joins TRBV5-1 to TRBJ1-3, with 10 bases that match TRBD1. The CDR3 runs to 15 residues. Germline V CDR1 and CDR2: SGHRS, YFSETQ. The ends lost 4 bases at V and 7 bases at J; junction bases unmatched: 8. CDR3: CASSTMTGGRNTIYF. The CDR3 DNA reads as TGCGCCAGCAGCACCATGACAGGGGGCCGGAACACCATATATTTT.

The chain combines TRBV2 with TRBJ1-1, with 8 bases fitting TRBD1. Germline V lookup: CDR1 SNHLY, CDR2 FYNNEI. V shed 6 bases, J shed 1 base, and the junction held 4 bases outside the gene matches. The CDR3 is 14 residues long. The CDR3 sequence is CASRVDRANTEAFF. The CDR3 coding sequence is TGTGCCAGCAGAGTGGACAGGGCGAACACTGAAGCTTTCTTT.

With regard to this clone: Mismatch with germline at one junction end may stem from a read error. This chain links TRBV6-1 with TRBJ1-5; D gene uncertain. Looked up from germline, CDR1 is MNHNS and CDR2 is SASEGT. The CDR3 is 14 amino acids. The chain's CDR3 is CASSAVVSDQPQHF. The CDR3 DNA reads TGTGCCAGCAGTGCGGTGGTTAGCGATCAGCCCCAGCATTTT.

The chain combines TRBV18 with TRBJ1-4; no clear D. From germline, CDR1 is KGHSH and CDR2 LQKENI. This CDR3 has 14 residues. V lost 2 bases and J lost 0, with 4 bases in between. CDR3 residues: CASSPSATNEKLFF. The DNA for the CDR3 is TGTGCCAGCTCACCATCTGCAACTAATGAAAAACTGTTTTTT.

V gene TRBV7-3 combines with J gene TRBJ2-3; TRBD2 agrees at 11 bases. This CDR3 spans 18 amino acids. Trimming cost V 5 bases and J 4 bases; bases outside gene matches: 14. Germline V gene data show CDR1 as SGHTA and CDR2 as FQGTGA. In DNA form, the CDR3 reads TGTGCCAGCAGCGCACTAGCGGGGGCTTTTTCGGGTGCAGATACGCAGTATTTT. This translates into CASSALAGAFSGADTQYF. Drawing the rest from reference TRBV7-3 and TRBJ2-3, the complete variable domain is GAGVSQTPSNKVTEKGKYVELRCDPISGHTALYWYRQSLGQGPEFLIYFQGTGAADDSGLPNDRFFAVRPEGSVSTLKIQRTERGDSAVYLCASSALAGAFSGADTQYFGPGTRLTVL.

This chain connects TRBV27 to TRBJ2-5, with 8 bases that match TRBD1. CDR1 and CDR2 from the germline V gene are MNHEY and SMNVEV (reference sequence). Trimming cost V 7 bases and J 3 bases; bases outside gene matches: 10. The CDR3 is made up of 15 amino acids. CDR3 sequence reads: CASKWGGTGKETQYF. For the CDR3, the DNA is TGTGCCAGCAAGTGGGGCGGGACAGGAAAAGAGACCCAGTACTTC.

The chain's CDR3 is CASSLDWGGNTEAFF. The CDR3 DNA reads as TGTGCCAGCAGCTTAGATTGGGGGGGGAACACTGAAGCTTTCTTT. The gene calls are TRBV7-8 and TRBJ1-1; possibly TRBD1 for D (5 bases). Germline assignment: CDR1 SGHVS and CDR2 FQNEAQ. V lost 1 base and J lost 1, with 10 bases in between. The length of the CDR3 is 15 residues.

This chain uses TRBV7-2 with TRBJ2-5, with 11 bases lining up with TRBD2. CDR1 is SGHTA, CDR2 FQGNSA, per germline. V gave up 5 bases and J gave up 5 bases; unmatched junction bases: 7. CDR3 length: 15 residues. The CDR3 DNA reads TGTGCCAGCAGCCGGGTAGCGGGGGGGTTGGAGACCCAGTACTTC. Translated, it gives CASSRVAGGLETQYF.

CDR3: CASSYKSGLSGNTIYF. The DNA of the CDR3 is TGTGCCAGCAGTTATAAGTCAGGGCTCTCTGGAAACACCATATATTTT. V usage is TRBV6-5 and J usage is TRBJ1-3; tentative D call: TRBD1 (5 bases). CDR3 length: 16 residues. V gave up 3 bases and J gave up 0 bases, with 12 bases separating them. Germline V gene sequence: CDR1 MNHEY, CDR2 SVGAGI.

This clone was seen a few times. This chain connects TRBV5-4 to TRBJ2-3; a possible D gene is TRBD2 (7 bases). Trimming pared 0 bases from V and 5 bases from J, leaving 16 bases between. The germline V gene has CDR1 SGHNT and CDR2 YYREEE (reference sequence). The CDR3 runs 16 residues. CDR3 sequence (DNA): TGTGCCAGCAGCTTGGATGGGGGGGCCAAAGGAGATACGCAGTATTTT. It is translated as CASSLDGGAKGDTQYF.

V gene TRBV7-3 combines with J gene TRBJ2-1, with 7 nucleotides matching TRBD2. This CDR3 contains 18 residues. CDR1 and CDR2 from the germline V gene are SGHTA and FQGTGA. Losses at the gene ends were 0 bases for V and 4 bases for J; bases not matched to a gene: 12. The CDR3 region has the DNA TGTGCCAGCAGCTTAACGGGGGGGGACCCTCCATCATACAATGAGCAGTTCTTC. This codes for CASSLTGGDPPSYNEQFF.

The CDR3 nucleotides are TGTGCCAGCAGCTCACGCGCCGGGACTAGCACAGATACGCAGTATTTT. Translation: CASSSRAGTSTDTQYF. The rearrangement uses TRBV11-2 and TRBJ2-3; D might be TRBD2 (6 bases). Germline V CDR1 and CDR2: SGHAT, FQNNGV. The CDR3 sequence is 16 residues long. The ends were cut back, 4 bases at V and 0 bases at J, with 14 bases in the middle.

This chain connects TRBV18 to TRBJ2-6; D uncertain. V gave up 3 bases and J gave up 0 bases, with 9 bases separating them. The V gene's germline CDR1 is KGHSH and CDR2 LQKENI. The CDR3 totals 16 residues. The CDR3 sequence: CASSPILLSGANVLTF. The CDR3 DNA reads as TGTGCCAGCTCACCGATACTCCTCTCTGGGGCCAACGTCCTGACTTTC.

This chain joins TRBV27 and TRBJ2-1; weak D call: TRBD2 (7 bases). The germline CDR1 and CDR2 sequences are MNHEY and SMNVEV (reference sequence). CDR3 length equals 13 residues. The CDR3 DNA reads as TGTGCGGCGCGGGGGCCTAAAGCGAATGAGCAGTTCTTC. As protein: CAARGPKANEQFF.

This clone was found once. This rearrangement joins TRBV5-6 to TRBJ1-4, with a possible D match to TRBD1 (6 bases). Trimming pared 0 bases from V and 0 bases from J, leaving 15 bases between. The CDR3 runs 18 residues. Germline V CDR1 and CDR2: SGHDT, YYEEEE. The CDR3 DNA is TGTGCCAGCAGCTTGGGGACAGAACCCTTCACAACTAATGAAAAACTGTTTTTT. This gives the protein CASSLGTEPFTTNEKLFF.

This chain joins TRBV7-9 and TRBJ2-2; D remains unclear. CDR3 length equals 17 residues. The V and J ends lost 5 bases and 3 bases respectively, with 19 bases between them. Per germline, CDR1 SEHNR and CDR2 FQNEAQ (reference sequence). CDR3 DNA sequence: TGTGCCAGCAGCCCGAGTGGAGCGAATTCCCACACCGGGGAGCTGTTTTTT. The encoded protein is CASSPSGANSHTGELFF.